These T cell receptor beta chains were read from a single sample in a study of human T cells and chemical hapten exposure. TCRdb reprocessed the RACE reads via MiXCR and lists one record per CDR3 protein. The sample records roughly 380,000 distinct CDR3 sequences, approximately 5.1% being singletons. The material sequenced was whole blood, taken in connection with sensitization to the hapten diphenylcyclopropenone (DPC). These receptors all stem from a woman aged 45-59 years with alopecia areata. Some clones in this sample may be carry-over from other donors' samples. Both conserved end residues are part of each CDR3. The D gene is left open where the match is weak. Only part of the rows carry a size: once, few, many, or a class if the clone is expanded.

>TRBD2|few|TRBJ2-5|TRBV5-1
CASSPGLATEETQYF
TGCGCCAGCAGCCCGGGACTAGCCACAGAAGAGACCCAGTACTTC
>.|many|TRBJ2-3|TRBV14
CASSQADTQYF
TGTGCCAGCAGCCAAGCAGATACGCAGTATTTT
>.|many|TRBJ2-5|TRBV5-6
CASSLEKTQYF
TGTGCCAGCAGCTTGGAGAAGACCCAGTACTTC
>.|.|TRBJ2-7|TRBV20-1
CSARETSYEQYF
TGCAGTGCTAGAGAGACTTCCTACGAGCAGTACTTC
>.|many|TRBJ2-1|TRBV27
CASSLGGANEQFF
TGTGCCAGCAGTTTAGGAGGGGCCAATGAGCAGTTCTTC
>TRBD2|many|TRBJ2-1|TRBV7-2
CASASSGRGDEQFF
TGTGCCAGCGCATCTAGCGGGAGAGGGGATGAGCAGTTCTTC
>TRBD1|few|TRBJ2-7|TRBV4-3
CASSQEDRGFDEQYF
TGCGCCAGCAGCCAAGAGGACAGGGGATTCGACGAGCAGTACTTC
>.|many|TRBJ2-1|TRBV29-1
CSVDLSGVYNEQFF
TGCAGCGTTGACCTTAGCGGAGTCTACAATGAGCAGTTCTTC
>.|many|TRBJ2-5|TRBV9
CASSVDGGETQYF
TGTGCCAGCAGCGTAGACGGGGGCGAGACCCAGTACTTC
>.|many|TRBJ1-1|TRBV29-1
CSVLQGGWTFF
TGCAGCGTTCTGCAGGGAGGGTGGACTTTCTTT
>.|.|TRBJ2-3|TRBV20-1
CSATGTPTGTDTQYF
TGCAGTGCTACCGGGACTCCTACGGGCACAGATACGCAGTATTTT
>TRBD2|many|TRBJ2-3|TRBV13
CASSTAIERGGRDTQYF
TGTGCCAGCAGCACTGCTATCGAGCGGGGGGGCCGGGATACGCAGTATTTT
>TRBD1|.|TRBJ1-4|TRBV2
CASSDRQGQEKLFF
TGTGCCAGCAGTGATCGACAGGGACAAGAAAAACTGTTTTTT
>.|many|TRBJ1-5|TRBV4-1
CASSQDQDSNQPQHF
TGCGCCAGCAGCCAAGATCAAGATAGCAATCAGCCCCAGCATTTT
>TRBD1|many|TRBJ1-5|TRBV15
CATSRDQGPGGPQHF
TGTGCCACCAGCAGAGATCAGGGCCCAGGGGGGCCCCAGCATTTT
>.|.|TRBJ1-5|TRBV15
CATSRSNQPQHF
TGTGCCACCTCGAGAAGCAATCAGCCCCAGCATTTT
>.|many|TRBJ1-6|TRBV7-3
CASSSGQPNSPLHF
TGTGCCAGCAGCTCTGGACAGCCTAATTCACCCCTCCACTTT
>.|many|TRBJ2-5|TRBV27
CASSFSGTQETQYF
TGTGCCAGCAGTTTTTCCGGGACTCAAGAGACCCAGTACTTC
>.|.|TRBJ2-2|TRBV12-3/TRBV12-4
CASGKQGWVGELFF
TGTGCCAGTGGGAAACAGGGTTGGGTCGGGGAGCTGTTTTTT
>TRBD1|many|TRBJ2-3|TRBV5-1
CASSPSTGGTDTQYF
TGCGCCAGCAGCCCATCCACAGGGGGCACAGATACGCAGTATTTT
>.|.|TRBJ2-7|TRBV14
CASSQVGGSGYEQYF
TGTGCCAGCAGCCAAGTCGGAGGGTCGGGTTACGAGCAGTACTTC
>TRBD1|many|TRBJ1-1|TRBV28
CASSSSGGLTEAFF
TGTGCCAGCAGTTCCTCAGGGGGATTGACTGAAGCTTTCTTT
>TRBD2|few|TRBJ2-3|TRBV9
CASSFQTSGADTQYF
TGTGCCAGCAGCTTCCAGACTAGCGGCGCAGATACGCAGTATTTT
>.|.|TRBJ1-1|TRBV18
CASSRKLNTEAFF
TGTGCCAGCTCCCGCAAGTTGAACACTGAAGCTTTCTTT
>.|many|TRBJ1-2|TRBV6-6
CATSGHYGYTF
TGTGCCACATCCGGTCACTATGGCTACACCTTC
>.|many|TRBJ1-1|TRBV7-2
CASSPQNFNTEAFF
TGTGCCAGCAGTCCACAGAATTTTAACACTGAAGCTTTCTTT
>.|many|TRBJ1-3|TRBV3-1
CASSQARNSGNTIYF
TGTGCCAGCAGCCAAGCCAGGAACTCTGGAAACACCATATATTTT
>.|many|TRBJ2-7|TRBV12-3/TRBV12-4
CASAGPRSYEQYF
TGTGCCAGCGCGGGGCCCAGGTCCTACGAGCAGTACTTC
>.|few|TRBJ1-4|TRBV21-1
CASSIQGRVATNEKLFF
TGTGCCAGCAGCATTCAGGGAAGAGTTGCAACTAATGAAAAACTGTTTTTT
>TRBD2|many|TRBJ2-1|TRBV7-9
CASSIPTSGRGNEQFF
TGTGCCAGCAGCATACCGACTAGCGGGAGGGGGAATGAGCAGTTCTTC
>.|many|TRBJ1-5|TRBV30
CAASAGSGQPQHF
TGTGCCGCCTCAGCGGGGTCGGGCCAGCCCCAGCATTTT
>TRBD1|many|TRBJ2-7|TRBV6-1
CASSPHYRGEQYF
TGTGCCAGCAGCCCCCATTACAGGGGCGAGCAGTACTTC
>TRBD1|.|TRBJ1-2|TRBV13
CASSLTQSGGLRGRNGYTF
TGTGCCAGCAGCTTAACCCAATCAGGGGGCTTAAGAGGAAGAAATGGCTACACCTTC
>.|many|TRBJ2-7|TRBV14
CAILRDTGDYEQYF
TGTGCCATCCTCCGCGACACGGGAGATTACGAGCAGTACTTC
>TRBD1|many|TRBJ2-7|TRBV7-8
CASSLVDRVIYF
TGTGCCAGCAGCTTAGTGGACAGGGTGATATACTTC
>.|many|TRBJ1-1|TRBV6-2/TRBV6-3
CASSFQGPHTEAFF
TGTGCCAGCAGTTTCCAGGGTCCCCACACTGAAGCTTTCTTT
>TRBD1|few|TRBJ2-3|TRBV20-1
CSARTGGSDTQYF
TGCAGTGCTCGGACAGGGGGGTCGGATACGCAGTATTTT
>TRBD2|.|TRBJ2-5|TRBV7-2
CASSPHTSGEETQYF
TGTGCCAGCAGCCCCCATACTAGCGGAGAAGAGACCCAGTACTTC
>.|many|TRBJ1-3|TRBV28
CASSIITQGLENTIYF
TGTGCCAGCAGCATAATCACTCAGGGCCTCGAAAACACCATATATTTT
>TRBD2|many|TRBJ2-1|TRBV12-3/TRBV12-4
CASSYLAGVSDEQFF
TGTGCCAGCAGTTATCTAGCGGGAGTTTCCGACGAGCAGTTCTTC
>TRBD1|few|TRBJ1-3|TRBV6-5
CASRQGGTGNTIYF
TGTGCCAGCCGACAGGGAGGAACTGGAAACACCATATATTTT
>TRBD1|.|TRBJ2-2|TRBV15
CATSSAQGARNTGELFF
TGTGCCACCAGCAGCGCACAGGGGGCCAGGAACACCGGGGAGCTGTTTTTT
>.|.|TRBJ2-3|TRBV20-1
CSAGTGTSTDTQYF
TGCAGTGCTGGAACCGGGACTAGCACAGATACGCAGTATTTT
>.|.|TRBJ2-1|TRBV4-3
CASSQDRVGGPYNEQFF
TGCGCCAGCAGCCAAGATAGGGTGGGAGGCCCCTACAATGAGCAGTTCTTC
>.|.|TRBJ2-7|TRBV7-2
CASSHRTARTEQYF
TGTGCCAGCAGTCACCGGACAGCCCGGACCGAGCAGTACTTC
>.|many|TRBJ1-5|TRBV12-3/TRBV12-4
CASSWGAPLAPQHF
TGTGCCAGCAGTTGGGGGGCGCCCCTTGCGCCCCAGCATTTT
>TRBD1|many|TRBJ1-2|TRBV6-1
CASSEWGQGHGYTF
TGTGCCAGCAGTGAATGGGGACAGGGGCATGGCTACACCTTC
>TRBD1|few|TRBJ1-2|TRBV5-1
CASSFGQVPQVNYGYTF
TGCGCCAGCAGCTTCGGACAGGTGCCCCAGGTCAACTATGGCTACACCTTC
>.|.|TRBJ1-6|TRBV20-1
CSAEPTGGWNSPLHF
TGCAGTGCCGAGCCTACGGGGGGTTGGAATTCACCCCTCCACTTT
>.|many|TRBJ2-3|TRBV27
CASSPVRVLADTQYF
TGTGCCAGCAGTCCGGTCAGGGTTCTCGCAGATACGCAGTATTTT
>.|many|TRBJ2-2|TRBV6-5
CASSDGGPDTGELFF
TGTGCCAGCAGCGACGGGGGGCCGGACACCGGGGAGCTGTTTTTT
>.|.|TRBJ2-3|TRBV18
CASSPTEKGDTQYF
TGTGCCAGCTCACCAACAGAGAAGGGAGATACGCAGTATTTT
>TRBD2|few|TRBJ2-1|TRBV29-1
CSVDQLAGSYNEQFF
TGCAGCGTTGACCAACTAGCGGGGAGCTACAATGAGCAGTTCTTC
>.|few|TRBJ1-1|TRBV5-1
CASSPPSQGSTEAFF
TGCGCCAGCAGCCCCCCCTCACAGGGCTCCACTGAAGCTTTCTTT
>.|.|TRBJ1-4|TRBV3-1
CASRPGTSGEKLFF
TGTGCCAGCAGACCCGGGACGTCGGGGGAAAAACTGTTTTTT
>TRBD2|many|TRBJ2-5|TRBV20-1
CSASDRREDQETQYF
TGCAGTGCCAGCGATAGGCGGGAGGACCAAGAGACCCAGTACTTC
>.|.|TRBJ2-3|TRBV2
CASSEGAMVEGTDTQYF
TGTGCCAGCAGTGAAGGGGCTATGGTGGAGGGCACAGATACGCAGTATTTT
>.|many|TRBJ2-3|TRBV5-1
CASSPWAERTDTQYF
TGCGCCAGCAGCCCGTGGGCAGAACGCACAGATACGCAGTATTTT
>TRBD1|few|TRBJ2-5|TRBV6-5
CASSSRQGVETQYF
TGTGCCAGCAGTTCCCGACAGGGGGTCGAGACCCAGTACTTC